These 32 T cell receptor beta chains share one sample of origin, sequenced in a study of blood T cell repertoires in COVID-19. The table came from immunoSEQ multiplex PCR; TCRdb's copy has only in-frame clones and leaves some out. The sample lists about 250,000 clones; roughly 91% were seen once. Sequences were obtained from peripheral blood. These receptor sequences come from a man aged 25-40 years with acute or convalescent COVID-19.

This sequence joins TRBV6-5 and TRBJ2-2, with 8 nucleotides matching TRBD1. The CDR3 extends over 15 amino acids. Trimming cost V 2 bases and J 6 bases; bases outside gene matches: 5. Germline V lookup: CDR1 MNHEY, CDR2 SVGAGI. The CDR3 sequence is CASSYPRGQSGELFF. The CDR3 coding sequence is TGTGCCAGCAGTTACCCCAGGGGGCAATCCGGGGAGCTGTTTTTT.

The rearrangement uses TRBV7-3 and TRBJ2-5; 10 nucleotides line up with TRBD2. The length of the CDR3 is 16 residues. V lost 5 bases and J lost 5; bases outside the gene matches: 11. CDR1 and CDR2 (germline): SGHTA, FQGTGA. The CDR3 loop is CASSPTASGRSETQYF. CDR3 DNA sequence: TGTGCCAGCAGCCCCACGGCTAGCGGGAGAAGTGAGACCCAGTACTTC.

The chain has TRBV21-1 and TRBJ2-5; TRBD1, the table's D call, was not compared with the DNA. TRBV21-1 is designated a pseudogene. The CDR3 has 15 amino acids. In DNA form, the CDR3 reads TGTGCCAGCAGACAGACAGGGGGTGGGAAAGAGACCCAGTACTTC. It specifies CASRQTGGGKETQYF.

This chain joins TRBV19 and TRBJ1-6; D call uncertain. V gave up 5 bases and J gave up 9 bases, with 17 bases separating them. The germline gives CDR1 LNHDA, CDR2 SQIVND (reference sequence). This CDR3 has 15 residues. This CDR3 reads CASSPPPYGSSPLHF. CDR3 nucleotides: TGTGCCAGTAGTCCCCCCCCCTACGGTTCTTCACCCCTCCACTTT.

The rearrangement uses TRBV6-5 and TRBJ1-1; D gene ambiguous. CDR1 MNHEY and CDR2 SVGAGI come from the germline V gene. This CDR3 is built from 13 residues. V was trimmed by 8 bases and J by 0 bases, leaving 10 bases between them. The CDR3 coding sequence is TGTGCCAGCCGGGGAGGACTGAACACTGAAGCTTTCTTT. It encodes CASRGGLNTEAFF.

Remarks on this clone: Within the sample, other DNA sequences also encode this same CDR3. V and J are TRBV29-1 and TRBJ1-1; D is possibly TRBD1 (6 bases). Germline CDR1 reads SQVTM; CDR2 reads ANQGSEA. The germline V and J ends were trimmed by 4 bases and 8 bases, with 8 bases remaining between them. This CDR3 is 10 amino acids long. The CDR3 DNA sequence: TGCAGCGTTGGGGGGACAGAAGCTTTCTTT. Translating gives CSVGGTEAFF.

The genes are TRBV19 and TRBJ1-1; D not resolved. The CDR3 is 15 amino acids. Per the germline V gene, CDR1 is LNHDA and CDR2 is SQIVND (reference sequence). Trimming cost V 3 bases and J 1 base, with 12 bases left between them. The CDR3 here is CASSIPHRANTEAFF. CDR3 bases: TGTGCCAGTAGTATCCCTCACAGAGCGAACACTGAAGCTTTCTTT.

V gene TRBV7-2 combines with J gene TRBJ2-3, with D perhaps matching TRBD1 (6 bases). Trimming took off 5 bases at V and 5 bases at J, with 17 bases between the two ends. The germline CDR1 and CDR2 sequences are SGHTA and FQGNSA. The CDR3 covers 15 residues. The CDR3 sequence is CASSPLGQMVDTQYF. The CDR3 nucleotides are TGTGCCAGCAGCCCCCTCGGACAGATGGTAGATACGCAGTATTTT.

This clone was counted once. The J gene is TRBJ2-2, the V gene TRBV28; no firm D call. CDR3 length equals 13 residues. Germline lookup yields CDR1 MDHEN and CDR2 SYDVKM. The V end lost 7 bases, the J end lost 3 bases, and 9 bases lay between the germline ends. In nucleotides, the CDR3 is TGTGCCAGCATTTCTCCCCACACCGGGGAGCTGTTTTTT. This encodes CASISPHTGELFF.

The V gene is TRBV12-3 or TRBV12-4, the J gene TRBJ1-1; no clear D. With 10 bases removed from V and 3 bases from J, the gap between germline ends came to 15 bases. This CDR3 is 13 amino acids long. The CDR3 sequence: CAKTPNLDTEAFF. CDR3 in DNA: TGTGCCAAAACCCCTAACCTGGACACTGAAGCTTTCTTT.

The rearrangement links TRBV18 to TRBJ2-3, with 7 bases fitting TRBD2. The germline V gene has CDR1 KGHSH and CDR2 LQKENI. V was pared by 2 bases and J by 4 bases, with 3 bases of the junction left unmatched. The CDR3 runs 14 residues. The CDR3 bases are TGTGCCAGCTCACCAGGTGCGGGGGCAGATACGCAGTATTTT. Its translation: CASSPGAGADTQYF. Based on the CDR3 plus reference TRBV18 and TRBJ2-3, the full variable domain is NAGVMQNPRHLVRRRGQEARLRCSPMKGHSHVYWYRQLPEEGLKFMVYLQKENIIDESGMPKERFSAEFPKEGPSILRIQQVVRGDSAAYFCASSPGAGADTQYFGPGTRLTVL.

The genes are TRBV29-1 and TRBJ2-7; D may be TRBD1 (6 bases). Trimming took 4 bases from V and 5 from J, leaving 18 bases between them. Germline V gene data show CDR1 as SQVTM and CDR2 as ANQGSEA. The CDR3 extends over 14 amino acids. The CDR3 here is CSVGVRGIVHEQYF. DNA of the CDR3: TGCAGCGTTGGGGTCAGGGGAATAGTCCACGAGCAGTACTTC.

This clone appeared a single time. The chain employs TRBV19 and TRBJ1-1; no clear D. Germline lookup yields CDR1 LNHDA and CDR2 SQIVND (reference sequence). The CDR3 is made up of 14 amino acids. Trimming shortened V by 6 bases and J by 1 base, and 12 bases separated the two germline ends. CDR3 region: CASSAAYRNTEAFF. The CDR3 DNA follows: TGTGCCAGTAGCGCGGCGTATAGGAACACTGAAGCTTTCTTT.

The chain links TRBV27 to TRBJ2-7, with TRBD1 matching 7 bases. The CDR3 is made up of 14 amino acids. With V trimmed by 1 base and J by 5 bases, 5 bases remained unmatched. Looked up from germline, CDR1 is MNHEY and CDR2 is SMNVEV (reference sequence). This chain's CDR3 is CASSLWTGSNEQYF. Here the CDR3 DNA reads TGTGCCAGCAGTTTATGGACAGGCAGCAACGAGCAGTACTTC.

The CDR3 protein is CASSLNTGSGANVLTF. CDR3 in DNA: TGTGCCAGCAGCCTTAATACAGGGTCTGGGGCCAACGTCCTGACTTTC. The rearrangement uses TRBV5-6 and TRBJ2-6, with a weak D call TRBD1 (6 bases). The CDR3 sequence is 16 residues long. From germline, CDR1 is SGHDT and CDR2 YYEEEE. The V gene lost 4 bases and the J gene lost 1 base, with 12 bases spanning the gap.

The chain carries TRBV7-5 and TRBJ2-2; TRBD2 is the table's D call and was not checked against the DNA. TRBV7-5 is a documented pseudogene. The CDR3 extends over 20 amino acids. CDR3 nucleotides: TGTGCCAGAAGCTTAGGGGAGGTACTAGCGGGGGGCAAGAACACCGGGGAGCTGTTTTTT. Its protein is CARSLGEVLAGGKNTGELFF.

The chain's CDR3 is CASRWTGESETQYF. The CDR3 DNA reads as TGTGCCAGCAGGTGGACAGGGGAATCAGAGACCCAGTACTTC. The rearrangement uses TRBV3-1 (or the pseudogene TRBV3-2) and TRBJ2-5; 9 bases line up with TRBD1. This CDR3 spans 14 amino acids. Germline CDR1 reads LGHDT; CDR2 reads YNNKEL (reference sequence). With V trimmed by 6 bases and J by 4 bases, 6 bases remained unmatched.

The V gene is TRBV19, the J gene TRBJ1-2; D is possibly TRBD1 (6 bases). The CDR3 runs 14 residues. The germline V gene encodes CDR1 LNHDA and CDR2 SQIVND (reference sequence). V lost 6 bases and J lost 2, with 13 bases in between. This CDR3 is CASRIQQGNYGYTF. CDR3 coding DNA: TGTGCCAGTAGGATACAACAGGGAAACTATGGCTACACCTTC.

The J gene is TRBJ1-5, the V gene TRBV28; 7 bases align to TRBD1. V dropped 1 base and J dropped 5; count of bases not matched to a gene: 8. The CDR3 length is 16 residues. The germline V gene has CDR1 MDHEN and CDR2 SYDVKM. The DNA of the CDR3 is TGTGCCAGCAGTTTATATGACAGGGTCGTGTATCAGCCCCAGCATTTT. This encodes CASSLYDRVVYQPQHF.

The rearrangement uses TRBV6-5 and TRBJ1-5; no clear D gene. V was clipped by 2 bases and J by 7 bases, with 9 bases between them. Germline CDR1 MNHEY, CDR2 SVGAGI. The CDR3 runs to 13 residues. CDR3: CASSYDAGQPQHF. The CDR3 DNA reads as TGTGCCAGCAGTTACGATGCGGGGCAGCCCCAGCATTTT.

V is TRBV13 and J is TRBJ2-5; 9 bases match TRBD2. Per the germline V gene, CDR1 is PRHDT and CDR2 is FYEKMQ (reference sequence). There are 17 residues in the CDR3. V lost 4 bases to trimming and J lost 5 bases; unmatched junction nucleotides: 14. CDR3 in DNA: TGTGCCAGCAGCTCCCTAGCGGGACGTGCGCTCAGGGAGACCCAGTACTTC. Encoded protein: CASSSLAGRALRETQYF.

V gene TRBV2 combines with J gene TRBJ1-5; D remains unclear. CDR1 is SNHLY, CDR2 FYNNEI, per germline. This CDR3 comprises 15 residues. Trimming took 4 bases from V and 0 from J, leaving 10 bases between them. CDR3 amino acids: CASSGQAHSNQPQHF. The DNA of the CDR3 is TGTGCCAGCAGTGGGCAGGCACATAGCAATCAGCCCCAGCATTTT.

This sequence joins TRBV11-2 and TRBJ2-1; 11 positions agree with TRBD2. Germline-derived CDR1 and CDR2 are SGHAT and FQNNGV. The CDR3 loop spans 19 amino acids. V lost 3 bases to trimming and J lost 1 base; unmatched junction nucleotides: 11. The DNA for the CDR3 is TGTGCCAGCAGCTTTGATCCTAGCGGGGGGTTTCGGTCCTACAATGAGCAGTTCTTC. It encodes CASSFDPSGGFRSYNEQFF. The whole variable domain, remainder taken from reference TRBV11-2 and TRBJ2-1, is EAGVAQSPRYKIIEKRQSVAFWCNPISGHATLYWYQQILGQGPKLLIQFQNNGVVDDSQLPKDRFSAERLKGVDSTLKIQPAKLEDSAVYLCASSFDPSGGFRSYNEQFFGPGTRLTVL.

This clone was counted a few times. The chain links TRBV10-3 to TRBJ2-2, with 12 bases identical to TRBD2. V was pared by 4 bases and J by 3 bases, with 3 bases of the junction left unmatched. Germline lookup yields CDR1 ENHRY and CDR2 SYGVKD. There are 16 residues in the CDR3. The CDR3 is CAISVRLAGDTGELFF. DNA for the CDR3: TGTGCCATCAGTGTTCGACTAGCGGGAGACACCGGGGAGCTGTTTTTT.

The V call is TRBV4-1, the J call TRBJ2-2; 9 positions match TRBD1. The CDR3 extends over 15 amino acids. V was pared by 4 bases and J by 7 bases, with 7 bases of the junction left unmatched. Germline CDR1 reads MGHRA; CDR2 reads YSYEKL. The CDR3 loop is CASSPFGTGYGELFF. CDR3 DNA: TGCGCCAGCAGCCCTTTCGGGACAGGGTACGGGGAGCTGTTTTTT.

V usage is TRBV30 and J usage is TRBJ1-1, with TRBD1 as a possible D gene (5 bases). The CDR3 is made up of 12 amino acids. Trimming cost V 4 bases and J 4 bases, with 10 bases left between them. Germline V CDR1 and CDR2: GTSNPN, SVGIG (reference sequence). This CDR3 reads CAWMAGGTEAFF. CDR3 DNA sequence: TGTGCCTGGATGGCCGGGGGCACTGAAGCTTTCTTT.

The CDR3 sequence: CASSFLTVWGVVREETQYF. The CDR3 DNA follows: TGTGCCAGCAGTTTCCTGACAGTATGGGGGGTGGTCAGGGAAGAGACCCAGTACTTC. The gene calls are TRBV28 and TRBJ2-5; D is possibly TRBD2 (6 bases). CDR1 and CDR2 from the germline V gene are MDHEN and SYDVKM. Trimming shortened V by 3 bases and J by 3 bases, and 26 bases separated the two germline ends. CDR3 length equals 19 residues. Full variable domain (missing parts from reference TRBV28 and TRBJ2-5): DVKVTQSSRYLVKRTGEKVFLECVQDMDHENMFWYRQDPGLGLRLIYFSYDVKMKEKGDIPEGYSVSREKKERFSLILESASTNQTSMYLCASSFLTVWGVVREETQYFGPGTRLLVL.

The chain has TRBV28 and TRBJ1-3; D is perhaps TRBD1 (6 bases). V was shortened by 9 bases and J by 4 bases, with 16 bases between the two germline ends. Germline values: CDR1 MDHEN, CDR2 SYDVKM. CDR3 length: 14 amino acids. The CDR3 protein is CASITGPRGNTIYF. DNA of the CDR3: TGTGCCAGTATCACAGGGCCGAGAGGAAACACCATATATTTT.

The V and J genes are TRBV3-1 (or the pseudogene TRBV3-2) and TRBJ1-1; D gene unclear. Germline V gene lookup returns CDR1 LGHDT and CDR2 YNNKEL (reference sequence). V dropped 1 base and J dropped 8 bases, with 11 bases sitting between them. The CDR3 is 13 amino acids. CDR3 amino acids: CASSQVTSGEAFF. The CDR3 DNA reads TGTGCCAGCAGCCAAGTAACATCAGGAGAAGCTTTCTTT.

J is TRBJ1-2 and V is TRBV29-1; D ambiguous. The CDR3 contains 13 residues. Trimming pared 3 bases from V and 3 bases from J, leaving 11 bases between. CDR1 is SQVTM, CDR2 ANQGSEA, per germline. CDR3 sequence: CSVDAVMDYGYTF. The CDR3 nucleotides read TGCAGCGTTGACGCGGTTATGGACTATGGCTACACCTTC.

This clone was counted a single time. This chain links TRBV28 with TRBJ1-5; D ambiguous. CDR3 size: 11 residues. The germline V gene encodes CDR1 MDHEN and CDR2 SYDVKM. With 11 bases removed from V and 4 bases from J, the gap between germline ends came to 9 bases. This CDR3 reads CALPGNQPQHF. CDR3 coding DNA: TGTGCCCTCCCGGGGAATCAGCCCCAGCATTTT.

The V and J genes are TRBV11-2 and TRBJ2-5; TRBD2 matches 11 bases. CDR1 and CDR2 (germline): SGHAT, FQNNGV. After removal of 6 bases from V and 7 bases from J, the junction contained 4 bases not matched to a gene. This CDR3 is 13 amino acids long. The DNA for the CDR3 is TGTGCCAGCAGTTTTAGCGGGAGGGGGACCCAGTACTTC. Translating gives CASSFSGRGTQYF.